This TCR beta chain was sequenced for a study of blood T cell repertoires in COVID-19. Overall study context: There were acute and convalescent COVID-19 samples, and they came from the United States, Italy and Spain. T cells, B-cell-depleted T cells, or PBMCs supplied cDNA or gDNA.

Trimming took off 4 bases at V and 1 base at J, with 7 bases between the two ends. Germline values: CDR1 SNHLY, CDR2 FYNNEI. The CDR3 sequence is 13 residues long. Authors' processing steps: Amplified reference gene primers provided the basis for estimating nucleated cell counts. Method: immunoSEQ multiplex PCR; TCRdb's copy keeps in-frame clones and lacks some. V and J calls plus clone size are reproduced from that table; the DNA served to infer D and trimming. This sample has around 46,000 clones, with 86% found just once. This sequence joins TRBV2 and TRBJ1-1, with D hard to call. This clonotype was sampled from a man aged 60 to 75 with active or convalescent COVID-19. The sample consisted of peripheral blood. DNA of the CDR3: TGTGCCAGCAGTGCGCGGCAGAACACTGAAGCTTTCTTT. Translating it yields CASSARQNTEAFF.